Sequencing of this T cell receptor beta chain was carried out in a study of molecular identifiers for immune sequencing clone quantification. General observations from the study: Even with 1 million or so naive cells present, spiked Jurkat TCR RNA from one cell was reportedly detectable.

V gave up 0 bases and J gave up 0 bases, with 10 bases separating them. The CDR3 loop spans 16 amino acids. Germline V gives CDR1 MNHEY, CDR2 SVGEGT. TCRdb used MiXCR to reprocess the PCR reads, holding one entry per CDR3 protein. The table records about 100,000 distinct CDR3 sequences, around a third of them present only once. In the case of this clonotype: Antigen specificity is unknown.

Naive CD8 T cells underwent sorting with the CD8+CD4-CCR7+CD45RA+ definition. The clonotype was recovered from a human donor in good health. Some libraries in this study had Jurkat cell RNA spiked in. The material sequenced was naive CD8+ T cells from blood, with Jurkat cell RNA spiked in. Noted subset: FACS-sorted CD8+CD4-CCR7+CD45RA+ naive T cells. The J gene is TRBJ2-3, the V gene TRBV6-2 or TRBV6-3; tentatively, D is TRBD1 (5 bases). The chain's CDR3 is CASSYSIGASTDTQYF. CDR3 nucleotides: TGTGCCAGCAGTTACTCGATAGGGGCGAGCACAGATACGCAGTATTTT.